This T cell receptor beta chain was retrieved from a study of T cell responses to AZD1222 COVID-19 vaccine. Overall study findings and caveats: CD4 TCRs linked to vaccination spanned spike, dominating at 160-218 and 743-854.

CDR1 is SGDLS, CDR2 YYNGEE, per germline. There are 17 residues in the CDR3. V was clipped by 3 bases and J by 0 bases, with 17 bases between them. The repertoire was sequenced with immunoSEQ multiplex PCR; TCRdb's copy has only in-frame clones and lacks some. This table has about 110,000 clones, more than 70% appearing once. About this clone: Its matching antigen is unknown.

This material consisted of peripheral blood, taken on day 0 of AZD1222 vaccination. This sequence originates from an adult in good health. The chain has TRBV9 and TRBJ2-3, with D perhaps TRBD2 (6 bases). In nucleotides, the CDR3 is TGTGCCAGCAGCGCCAAGCCATCTGCGGGGAGCACAGATACGCAGTATTTT. It yields the protein CASSAKPSAGSTDTQYF.